This T cell receptor (beta chain) originates from a study of T-cell memory formation after mild COVID-19. This clonotype came up a few times. Antigen unknown. Germline V gene sequence: CDR1 SGDLS, CDR2 YYNGEE. The length of the CDR3 is 13 residues. V lost 4 bases and J 4 bases, leaving 11 bases between the germline ends. A single record per CDR3 protein comes from TCRdb applying MiXCR to the 5' RACE reads. The sample lists about 610,000 distinct CDR3 sequences; approximately 15% were seen once. Findings and caveats of the study: The finding that pre-infection memory included some responding clones suggested that cross-reactive memory joined. Clones contracting across day 15 to 85 had a balanced CD4/CD8 profile; later expanding clones leaned CD4+.

The V and J genes are TRBV9 and TRBJ1-1, with D tentatively TRBD1 (6 bases). The specimen sequenced was PBMCs or a T cell subset sorted from them (not recorded which). The source is an adult woman who had mild COVID-19 (a few samples of this study predate the infection). Cell type and time point are not known. CDR3 bases: TGTGCCAGCAGCAAGGGGGTAGGCACTGAAGCTTTCTTT. It codes for CASSKGVGTEAFF.